This entry lists 13 T cell receptor beta chains sequenced from one sample in a study of blood T cell repertoires in COVID-19. Method: immunoSEQ multiplex PCR; TCRdb's copy keeps in-frame clones and lacks some. The sample lists around 310,000 clones; roughly 86% were seen once. The sample was PBMCs or T cells enriched from blood (not recorded which). The receptors derive from a woman aged 25 to 39 who had recovered from COVID-19.

V is TRBV15 and J is TRBJ2-4, with TRBD2 matching 9 bases. This CDR3 is 14 amino acids long. Germline-derived CDR1 and CDR2 are LNHNV and YYDKDF (reference sequence). Trimming cost V 1 base and J 8 bases; bases outside gene matches: 3. CDR3 in amino acids: CATSRGGRGDIQYF. CDR3 coding DNA: TGTGCCACCAGCAGAGGCGGGAGGGGGGACATTCAGTACTTC.

The chain has TRBV25-1 and TRBJ2-5, with 7 bases lining up with TRBD2. The CDR3 sequence is 14 residues long. J was trimmed by 6 bases and V by 1 base; bases with no gene match: 5. Germline CDR1 reads MGHDK; CDR2 reads SYGVNS. The CDR3 DNA reads TGTGCCAGCAGTGAATGGGGAGGGAGGCAGACCCAGTACTTC. Protein: CASSEWGGRQTQYF.

The chain links TRBV7-3 to TRBJ1-2; a possible D gene is TRBD1 (5 bases). Trimming shortened V by 5 bases and J by 8 bases, and 15 bases separated the two germline ends. CDR3 length: 13 residues. The V gene's germline CDR1 is SGHTA and CDR2 FQGTGA. The CDR3 bases are TGTGCCAGCAGCCGCTCTGGGGGGTCCGGCTACACCTTC. Translated, it gives CASSRSGGSGYTF. The entire variable domain, with the rest obtained from reference TRBV7-3 and TRBJ1-2, is as follows: GAGVSQTPSNKVTEKGKYVELRCDPISGHTALYWYRQSLGQGPEFLIYFQGTGAADDSGLPNDRFFAVRPEGSVSTLKIQRTERGDSAVYLCASSRSGGSGYTFGSGTRLTVV.

This clone has just one count. The V and J genes are TRBV5-1 and TRBJ2-7; the D gene is possibly TRBD1 (6 bases). Germline values: CDR1 SGHRS, CDR2 YFSETQ. The V and J ends lost 0 bases and 3 bases respectively, with 16 bases between them. This CDR3 is 16 amino acids long. The CDR3 DNA reads as TGCGCCAGCAGCTTGGTCCCGGGCCAGGGGAGCTACGAGCAGTACTTC. This codes for CASSLVPGQGSYEQYF.

The V and J genes are TRBV10-3 and TRBJ1-1; D may be TRBD1 (5 bases). Germline assignment: CDR1 ENHRY and CDR2 SYGVKD. The CDR3 consists of 16 residues. V shed 7 bases and J shed 5 bases, with 23 bases lying between them. CDR3 in amino acids: CAIIGARLNGSTEAFF. The CDR3 DNA sequence: TGTGCCATCATAGGGGCGAGGCTCAACGGAAGTACTGAAGCTTTCTTT.

This chain links TRBV9 with TRBJ2-1; 7 nucleotides line up with TRBD1. V shed 4 bases, J shed 8 bases, and the junction held 3 bases outside the gene matches. This CDR3 has 12 residues. Germline CDR1 and CDR2: SGDLS and YYNGEE. DNA of the CDR3: TGTGCCAGCAGCACTGACAGGGATGAGCAGTTCTTC. This gives the protein CASSTDRDEQFF.

The chain has TRBV6-5 and TRBJ1-2; the D gene is possibly TRBD1 (6 bases). CDR3 length: 15 amino acids. Trimming removed 9 bases at V and 2 bases at J, with 19 bases between. CDR1 and CDR2 (germline): MNHEY, SVGAGI. CDR3 sequence reads: CASRQDTNHNYGYTF. The CDR3 DNA reads as TGTGCCAGTCGACAGGACACGAATCACAACTATGGCTACACCTTC.

The gene calls are TRBV5-1 and TRBJ2-5; D is ambiguous. V dropped 0 bases and J dropped 1 base, with 7 bases sitting between them. The CDR3 is 14 residues long. Germline V gene lookup returns CDR1 SGHRS and CDR2 YFSETQ. The DNA of the CDR3 is TGCGCCAGCAGCTTGGGACAAACCCAAGAGACCCAGTACTTC. Translating gives CASSLGQTQETQYF.

As to this clone: Other DNA sequences in the same sample also yield this CDR3. The rearrangement joins TRBV9 to TRBJ2-7, with D perhaps matching TRBD1 (6 bases). The CDR3 sequence is 14 residues long. Trimming pared 0 bases from V and 2 bases from J, leaving 9 bases between. The germline V gene encodes CDR1 SGDLS and CDR2 YYNGEE. CDR3 bases: TGTGCCAGCAGCGTAGAGGACAGTCCCTACGAGCAGTACTTC. Translated, it gives CASSVEDSPYEQYF.

As DNA, the CDR3 is TGTGCCAGCAGTTACTCCACCACTAGCCCTACCTACGAGCAGTACTTC. Protein product: CASSYSTTSPTYEQYF. The chain recombines TRBV6-7 with TRBJ2-7; tentatively, D is TRBD2 (6 bases). TRBV6-7 is an open reading frame whose function is uncertain. The CDR3 length is 16 residues. V shed 0 bases and J shed 2 bases, with 14 bases lying between them.

The rearrangement links TRBV18 to TRBJ2-7, with D tentatively TRBD2 (6 bases). This CDR3 contains 14 residues. Per the germline V gene, CDR1 is KGHSH and CDR2 is LQKENI. Between the trimmed V and J ends, which lost 3 bases and 0 bases, there was a span of 9 bases. CDR3 coding DNA: TGTGCCAGCTCACCGGCCGGGGGCTCCTACGAGCAGTACTTC. This encodes CASSPAGGSYEQYF. The variable domain in full, with the rest retrieved from reference TRBV18 and TRBJ2-7, is NAGVMQNPRHLVRRRGQEARLRCSPMKGHSHVYWYRQLPEEGLKFMVYLQKENIIDESGMPKERFSAEFPKEGPSILRIQQVVRGDSAAYFCASSPAGGSYEQYFGPGTRLTVT.

This clone was seen more than once but under ten times. The chain couples TRBV14 to TRBJ1-5; 7 nucleotides agree with TRBD1. CDR1 is SGHDN, CDR2 FVKESK, per germline. Trimming cost V 8 bases and J 4 bases; bases outside gene matches: 11. The CDR3 runs 15 residues. CDR3 residues: CASHRGGTINQPQHF. CDR3 in DNA: TGTGCCAGCCACAGGGGCGGGACAATAAATCAGCCCCAGCATTTT. Looking up the rest from reference TRBV14 and TRBJ1-5 gives the full variable domain: EAGVTQFPSHSVIEKGQTVTLRCDPISGHDNLYWYRRVMGKEIKFLLHFVKESKQDESGMPNNRFLAERTGGTYSTLKVQPAELEDSGVYFCASHRGGTINQPQHFGDGTRLSIL.

V usage is TRBV18 and J usage is TRBJ2-2; 12 nucleotides match TRBD1. CDR3 length equals 17 residues. Trimming at V came to 0 bases and at J to 4 bases, leaving 3 bases not matched to a gene. CDR1 is KGHSH, CDR2 LQKENI, per germline. The chain's CDR3 is CASSPPGTGGLTGELFF. Here the CDR3 DNA reads TGTGCCAGCTCACCACCGGGGACAGGGGGCCTCACCGGGGAGCTGTTTTTT.